The rows below give T cell receptor beta chains drawn from one sample of a study of blood T cell repertoires in COVID-19. Profiling relied on immunoSEQ multiplex PCR, and the TCRdb table lists in-frame clones only, not all of them. The sample lists about 300,000 clones; around nine tenths were seen once. The sample was PBMCs or T cells enriched from blood (not recorded which). The receptors derive from a woman aged 18-29 years who had recovered from COVID-19. CDR3s include the opening cysteine and the closing phenylalanine or tryptophan.

V	length	J	CDR3
TRBV9	20	TRBJ2-2	CASSGFPGQEKPANTGELFF
TRBV27	13	TRBJ1-2	CASPGQEFYGYTF
TRBV28	21	TRBJ2-3	CASSSRRRTGGAATRGDTQYF
TRBV9	18	TRBJ1-6	CASSVDGGGGEYNSPLHF
TRBV18	13	TRBJ2-5	CASSRGNQETQYF
TRBV11-3	12	TRBJ2-2	CASSAGGGELFF
TRBV9	15	TRBJ1-4	CASSEGWAERGKLFF
TRBV19	15	TRBJ1-5	CASSRNRVLEQPQHF
TRBV2	17	TRBJ2-1	CASSEALSGRAGNEQFF
TRBV27	14	TRBJ1-4	CASTKGNFNEKLFF
TRBV28	18	TRBJ1-2	CASSLYFRGDRGKDGYTF
TRBV28	16	TRBJ1-4	CASSLADRGLNEKLFF
TRBV15	18	TRBJ2-3	CATSSNTDTFPSTDTQYF
TRBV9	15	TRBJ1-1	CASSVATGPRTEAFF
TRBV28	16	TRBJ2-2	CASSSWTSGNTGELFF
TRBV6-5	14	TRBJ2-1	CASGRPGQNNEQFF
TRBV19	14	TRBJ2-2	CASSIGRNTGELFF
TRBV12-5	16	TRBJ1-3	CASGPGTVRSGNTIYF
TRBV6-1	15	TRBJ1-2	CASSEVLVQGSGYTF
TRBV6-2/TRBV6-3	14	TRBJ1-5	CASSSSLISQPQHF
TRBV4-2	14	TRBJ2-1	CASRTSGGDNEQFF
TRBV18	16	TRBJ2-7	CASSRIPVTGKYEQYF
TRBV7-6	13	TRBJ1-4	CASSPGQHEKLFF
TRBV28	16	TRBJ2-1	CASRTTGISSYNEQFF
TRBV5-6	18	TRBJ2-6	CASSSLAGGFAGANVLTF
TRBV9	13	TRBJ1-1	CASGWEANTEAFF
TRBV5-1	16	TRBJ2-6	CASSLTPGTGANVLTF
TRBV28	11	TRBJ1-2	CASSYSRGYTF
TRBV24-1	12	TRBJ2-1	CATSGLNNEQFF
TRBV4-3	15	TRBJ1-6	CASSEGGDWNSPLHF
TRBV5-4	13	TRBJ1-2	CASSLEGGTGYTF
TRBV5-6	17	TRBJ2-1	CASSSGTGFIADNEQFF
TRBV19	14	TRBJ2-1	CASTSGLGLTEQFF
TRBV28	12	TRBJ1-2	CASSFSFYGYTF
TRBV15	14	TRBJ2-7	CATSRGTSFDEQYF
TRBV3-1/TRBV3-2	16	TRBJ2-5	CASSLSGQGYQETQYF
TRBV19	14	TRBJ1-1	CASSMDRGPTEAFF
TRBV4-2	19	TRBJ2-2	CASSQEIGGTSGFVGELFF
TRBV9	14	TRBJ2-2	CATQRGTNTGELFF